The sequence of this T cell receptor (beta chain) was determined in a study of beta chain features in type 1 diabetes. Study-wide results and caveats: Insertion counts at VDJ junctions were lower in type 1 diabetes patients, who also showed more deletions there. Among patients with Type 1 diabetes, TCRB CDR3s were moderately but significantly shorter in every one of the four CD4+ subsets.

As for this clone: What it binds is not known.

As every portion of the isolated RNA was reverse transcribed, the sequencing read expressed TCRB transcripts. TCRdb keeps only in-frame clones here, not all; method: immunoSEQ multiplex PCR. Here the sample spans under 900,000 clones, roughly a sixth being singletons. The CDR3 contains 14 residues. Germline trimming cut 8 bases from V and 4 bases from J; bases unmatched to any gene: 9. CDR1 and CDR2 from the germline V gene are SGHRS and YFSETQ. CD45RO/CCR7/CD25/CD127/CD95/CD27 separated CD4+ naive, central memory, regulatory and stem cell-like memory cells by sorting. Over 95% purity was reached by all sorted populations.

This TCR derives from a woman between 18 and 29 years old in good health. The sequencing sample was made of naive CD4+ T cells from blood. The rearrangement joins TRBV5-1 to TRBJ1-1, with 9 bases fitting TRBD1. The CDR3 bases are TGCGCCAGTAGAGTACAGGGGGCGCGCACTGAAGCTTTCTTT. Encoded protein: CASRVQGARTEAFF.